This T cell receptor beta chain was found in a study of blood T cell repertoires in COVID-19. Study-wide context: Samples of COVID-19 (acute and convalescent) were obtained from the United States, Italy and Spain. Nucleic acid was either cDNA or gDNA, and it came from T cells, B-cell-depleted T cells, or PBMCs.

From germline, CDR1 is LGHNT and CDR2 FRNRAP. The J segment lost 2 bases and the V segment lost 4 bases, leaving 8 bases of the junction unmatched. The CDR3 consists of 15 residues. Seattle patients were enrolled during active infection and followed longitudinally. Source study methods: Amplification with reference gene primers provided the estimates of nucleated cell counts. Only in-frame clones appear in the TCRdb table, and some are missing; sequencing was by immunoSEQ multiplex PCR. Clonal size and the V and J genes are those of that table, whereas D and trimming came from the DNA. The top ten hold about 2.1% of the sample, which has about 390,000 clones, around 87% seen once.

Sequencing was performed on peripheral blood. The sequence was obtained from a woman aged 55-69 years with COVID-19, enrolled during active disease. The V call is TRBV12-5, the J call TRBJ2-7; 7 nucleotides align to TRBD1. In DNA form, the CDR3 reads TGTGCTAGTGGTTCCGGACAGGACAGTGCCTACGAGCAGTACTTC. It is translated as CASGSGQDSAYEQYF.